Below, 11 T cell receptor beta chains from the same sample are listed, as sequenced in a study of regulatory T cells. Primers: 52 TRBV forward and 13 TRBJ reverse. Here immunoSEQ multiplex PCR was the method, and the copy in TCRdb shows in-frame clones only, minus some. The sample carries approximately 10,000 clones, over 75% recorded once. The source material was CD8+ T cells sorted from blood. These receptors were collected from a person aged 18 to 29 with CD3G deficiency.

The chain has TRBV28 and TRBJ2-1, with TRBD2 matching over 7 bases. The CDR3 has 14 amino acids. J lost 6 bases, V lost 4 bases, and 6 bases had no gene match. The germline V gene encodes CDR1 MDHEN and CDR2 SYDVKM. The CDR3 DNA is TGTGCCAGCAGTTCCCTCGGGACTACCAATGAGCAGTTCTTC. Amino acid sequence: CASSSLGTTNEQFF.

The V gene is TRBV7-1, the J gene TRBJ2-3, with a weak D call TRBD2 (6 bases). TRBV7-1 is an ORF for which the function is uncertain. V lost 4 bases and J 0 bases, leaving 17 bases between the germline ends. The CDR3 runs to 17 residues. In nucleotides, the CDR3 is TGTGCCAGCAGCTTAACCTGGAGCGGGCCTAGCACAGATACGCAGTATTTT. Translating gives CASSLTWSGPSTDTQYF.

The rearrangement uses TRBV28 and TRBJ2-7, with D perhaps TRBD2 (6 bases). Germline CDR1 and CDR2: MDHEN and SYDVKM. CDR3 length: 13 residues. V lost 3 bases, J lost 6 bases, and 12 bases lay in between. The CDR3 nucleotides are TGTGCCAGCAGTTTCAGGCCCGGGGGCGAGCAGTACTTC. It is translated as CASSFRPGGEQYF.

This chain connects TRBV7-9 to TRBJ2-1, with D uncertain. Germline V gene lookup returns CDR1 SEHNR and CDR2 FQNEAQ (reference sequence). The CDR3 covers 17 residues. V lost 5 bases and J lost 3, with 20 bases in between. CDR3 amino acids: CASSTGTPGKVYNEQFF. Here the CDR3 DNA reads TGTGCCAGCAGCACCGGCACTCCAGGCAAAGTCTACAATGAGCAGTTCTTC.

This chain connects TRBV6-1 to TRBJ2-7; 8 bases line up with TRBD2. Germline assignment: CDR1 MNHNS and CDR2 SASEGT. V lost 0 bases, J lost 6 bases, and 7 bases stayed unmatched. CDR3 size: 15 residues. CDR3 DNA: TGTGCCAGCAGTGAAGCGTTGTACGGGAGGGCCGAGCAGTACTTC. Protein product: CASSEALYGRAEQYF.

The V and J genes are TRBV28 and TRBJ2-6, with TRBD1 identical over 8 bases. CDR1 and CDR2 from the germline V gene are MDHEN and SYDVKM. This CDR3 region has 18 residues. V lost 5 bases to trimming and J lost 0 bases; unmatched junction nucleotides: 9. The CDR3 reads CASSESDRADSGANVLTF. In DNA form, the CDR3 reads TGTGCCAGCAGTGAATCGGACAGGGCCGACTCTGGGGCCAACGTCCTGACTTTC.

This clone has just one count. This chain connects TRBV28 to TRBJ2-5; D not resolved. V was shortened by 6 bases and J by 5 bases, with 10 bases between the two germline ends. This CDR3 is 12 amino acids long. CDR1 is MDHEN and CDR2 is SYDVKM in the germline V gene. In DNA, the CDR3 is TGTGCCAGCAGCACAGATGGGGAGACCCAGTACTTC. This sequence encodes CASSTDGETQYF.

This sequence joins TRBV6-1 and TRBJ2-1; 8 bases agree with TRBD2. The germline V gene has CDR1 MNHNS and CDR2 SASEGT. The junction had 15 bases not matched to a gene; V was cut back by 8 bases and J by 9 bases. The CDR3 consists of 15 residues. CDR3 coding DNA: TGTGCCAGCGCTGAGGCGGGGGGCCCCAAGGGTGAGCAGTTCTTC. This gives the protein CASAEAGGPKGEQFF.

The J gene is TRBJ2-1, the V gene TRBV28; D is possibly TRBD2 (7 bases). The CDR3 consists of 19 residues. The ends were cut back, 2 bases at V and 3 bases at J, with 23 bases in the middle. Per germline, CDR1 MDHEN and CDR2 SYDVKM. CDR3 in DNA: TGTGCCAGCAGTTTACAAAGGGGGAAGGGACTAAAGGACTACAATGAGCAGTTCTTC. It specifies CASSLQRGKGLKDYNEQFF.

The rearrangement uses TRBV19 and TRBJ2-1; weak D call: TRBD2 (6 bases). The CDR3 is 16 amino acids. CDR1 LNHDA and CDR2 SQIVND come from the germline V gene (reference sequence). Trimming shortened V by 1 base and J by 5 bases, and 15 bases separated the two germline ends. Written as DNA, the CDR3 is TGTGCCAGTAGTATAGGGGGAATAGCGGTCAACAATGAGCAGTTCTTC. Its translation: CASSIGGIAVNNEQFF.

This chain joins TRBV6-4 and TRBJ1-2; a possible D gene is TRBD1 (6 bases). Looked up from germline, CDR1 is MRHNA and CDR2 is SNTAGT. This CDR3 is built from 15 residues. With 4 bases removed from V and 6 bases from J, the gap between germline ends came to 18 bases. The CDR3 DNA is TGTGCCAGCAGTGCCACAGGGCCTGATTTGGATGGCTACACCTTC. As protein: CASSATGPDLDGYTF.